Sequencing of this T cell receptor beta chain was carried out in a study of T-cell memory formation after mild COVID-19. This clonotype came up a few times. The antigen is not known. MiXCR, applied by TCRdb to the 5' RACE reads, yields one record per CDR3 protein. The data hold under 400,000 distinct CDR3 sequences, with roughly 21% observed a single time. Study outcomes and limitations: Pre-infection memory held some responding clones, suggesting pre-existing cross-reactive T cells responded.

What was sequenced was PBMCs or a T cell subset sorted from them (not recorded which). The sequence derives from an adult woman who had mild COVID-19 (a few samples of this study predate the infection). Cell type and time point are not known.

The CDR3 DNA sequence: TGTGCCAGCGAGGGGGGGCAGGGGTTCCCAGAGACCCAGTACTTC. It codes for CASEGGQGFPETQYF. The gene calls are TRBV6-1 and TRBJ2-5; tentatively, D is TRBD2 (7 bases). Germline values: CDR1 MNHNS, CDR2 SASEGT. The V and J ends lost 8 bases and 4 bases respectively, with 20 bases between them. This CDR3 region has 15 residues.